This entry features one T cell receptor (beta chain) sequence. Its antigen is not identified. These data belong to a study of identical twins. TCRdb called the 5' RACE reads again in MiXCR, with one record for every CDR3 protein. The sample records just under 650,000 distinct CDR3 sequences, under 8.5% being singletons. Study outcomes and limitations: Fewer insertions were carried by abundant cord blood beta clonotypes, but none was seen in memory repertoires. Sequences that were beta out-of-frame showed weaker excess twin sharing.

This CDR3 is built from 17 residues. Germline values: CDR1 KGHSH, CDR2 LQKENI. V gave up 0 bases and J gave up 0 bases; unmatched junction bases: 3. The same specimen was also included in a second study, on yellow fever vaccine responses in identical twins.

Sequenced: PBMCs. The chain carries TRBV18 and TRBJ2-2, with TRBD2 identical over 8 bases. The receptor comes from a woman aged 18-29 years in good health. As DNA, the CDR3 is TGTGCCAGCTCACCACCAGTAGCGGGGCCGAACACCGGGGAGCTGTTTTTT. Protein sequence: CASSPPVAGPNTGELFF.